The T cell receptor beta chain under discussion was sequenced for a study of cytomegalovirus exposure and HLA in healthy donors. This clone was seen only a few times. The PCR employed 60 Vbeta primers together with 13 Jbeta primers. Clones were read by immunoSEQ multiplex PCR, and TCRdb kept only the in-frame ones, dropping some. The repertoire holds about 82,000 clones, with approximately 74% as singletons. Trimming removed 6 bases from V and 3 bases from J; junction bases left unmatched: 4. The CDR3 consists of 13 residues. Looked up from germline, CDR1 is SEHNR and CDR2 is FQNEAQ (reference sequence).

The material sequenced was PBMCs. The chain has TRBV7-9 and TRBJ2-5, with 7 bases identical to TRBD1. This TCR was sampled from a woman aged 45 to 65 in good health and CMV-seropositive. CDR3 loop: CASRTGLKETQYF. The DNA for the CDR3 is TGTGCCAGCAGGACAGGGCTCAAAGAGACCCAGTACTTC.